One sample yielded the 3 T cell receptor beta chains listed below, sequenced in a study of blood T cell repertoires in COVID-19. Repertoires were generated with immunoSEQ multiplex PCR, while TCRdb's copy carries only in-frame clones and drops some. This sample yields hundreds of thousands of clones, of which approximately 90% are seen a single time; roughly 1.1% belongs to the top ten. The sequenced sample consisted of PBMCs or T cells enriched from blood (not recorded which). The receptors stem from a man aged 25 to 40 who had recovered from COVID-19.

The chain carries TRBV5-4 and TRBJ2-5, with D possibly TRBD2 on 6 matching bases. The CDR3 covers 15 residues. V dropped 0 bases and J dropped 2 bases, with 11 bases sitting between them. Germline V lookup: CDR1 SGHNT, CDR2 YYREEE (reference sequence). CDR3 nucleotide sequence: TGTGCCAGCAGCTTGGGTGTCGGGGGACAAGAGACCCAGTACTTC. Translating it yields CASSLGVGGQETQYF.

The rearrangement links TRBV7-9 to TRBJ1-1; 9 bases line up with TRBD1. The germline V gene has CDR1 SEHNR and CDR2 FQNEAQ (reference sequence). The CDR3 totals 14 residues. Unmatched junction bases numbered 2, after V lost 5 bases and J lost 1 base. This CDR3 is CASSMTGGNTEAFF. The CDR3 region has the DNA TGTGCCAGCAGCATGACAGGGGGGAACACTGAAGCTTTCTTT.

This chain uses TRBV5-4 with TRBJ2-2; 10 nucleotides match TRBD1. Germline V gene sequence: CDR1 SGHNT, CDR2 YYREEE (reference sequence). The J segment lost 4 bases and the V segment lost 3 bases, leaving 6 bases of the junction unmatched. This CDR3 region has 16 residues. In DNA form, the CDR3 reads TGTGCCAGCAGCTATAGGACAGGGGGAAGCACCGGGGAGCTGTTTTTT. Protein: CASSYRTGGSTGELFF.